The clone carrying this T cell receptor beta chain was counted a few times. The target antigen is unknown. After removal of 5 bases from V and 15 bases from J, the junction contained 9 bases not matched to a gene. The CDR3 has 12 residues. Germline CDR1 is SGHRS and CDR2 is YFSETQ. Preparation of the TCRbeta library used unique molecular identifiers. In TCRdb, the PCR reads were re-called with MiXCR into one record per CDR3 protein. The sample lists approximately 300,000 distinct CDR3 sequences; roughly 7.8% were seen once. The data were obtained in a study of T-cell reconstitution after alpha-beta-depleted transplantation in children. Broader study findings: T-cell counts and diversity at one year post-transplant came mainly from newly produced T cells. About two months after transplant, alpha-beta T cells reportedly came from several hundred expanded graft clones. It was surviving recipient T cells and thymic progenitors that gave some patients high TCRbeta diversity at day 60.

The sequence was collected from a female patient aged 2 to 10 who had a stem cell transplant for Fanconi anemia, so the T cells may come from the graft donor. The rearrangement joins TRBV5-1 to TRBJ2-1; TRBD1 matches at 9 bases. The source material was peripheral blood, sampled 360 days after TCRalphabeta/CD19-depleted stem cell transplant. The DNA of the CDR3 is TGCGCCAGCAGGCCCGGGACAGGGTGGCCGTTCTTC. Amino acids: CASRPGTGWPFF.